A single sample gave rise to the 26 T cell receptor beta chains below, sequenced in a study of blood T cell repertoires in COVID-19. Method: immunoSEQ multiplex PCR; TCRdb's copy keeps in-frame clones and lacks some. Here the sample spans 60,000 to 80,000 clones, approximately 78% being singletons. Sequencing was carried out using PBMCs or T cells enriched from blood (not recorded which). These receptors all stem from a woman in her thirties or forties with acute COVID-19.

This rearrangement joins TRBV6-5 to TRBJ2-1; TRBD1 matches at 7 bases. CDR1 MNHEY and CDR2 SVGAGI come from the germline V gene. With V trimmed by 7 bases and J by 3 bases, 6 bases remained unmatched. This CDR3 comprises 14 residues. DNA of the CDR3: TGTGCCAGCAAGGGACAGACTATCTACAATGAGCAGTTCTTC. Protein: CASKGQTIYNEQFF.

The V gene is TRBV28, the J gene TRBJ2-5; 13 bases are shared with TRBD2. Germline values: CDR1 MDHEN, CDR2 SYDVKM. V was clipped by 3 bases and J by 1 base; unmatched bases: 8. This CDR3 is 18 amino acids long. CDR3 DNA: TGTGCCAGCAGTTTGTGGGGAACTAGCGGGAGGGTCCAAGAGACCCAGTACTTC. It yields the protein CASSLWGTSGRVQETQYF.

In the case of this clone: The sample carries other DNA sequences with the same CDR3. The rearrangement links TRBV28 to TRBJ1-2; 7 positions match TRBD1. Trimming cost V 8 bases and J 5 bases; bases outside gene matches: 5. The CDR3 has 12 residues. Germline V gene sequence: CDR1 MDHEN, CDR2 SYDVKM. The CDR3 region has the DNA TGTGCCAGCCTGGGACAGTCATATGGCTACACCTTC. Residues: CASLGQSYGYTF.

The CDR3 sequence is CSVETSGGQGTQYF. In nucleotides, the CDR3 is TGCAGCGTTGAAACTAGCGGGGGTCAGGGTACGCAGTATTTT. The chain recombines TRBV29-1 with TRBJ2-3; 11 nucleotides line up with TRBD2. There are 14 residues in the CDR3. Looked up from germline, CDR1 is SQVTM and CDR2 is ANQGSEA. V shed 2 bases and J 8 bases; nucleotides not matched to a gene: 6.

This chain joins TRBV28 and TRBJ2-7, with D possibly TRBD1 on 5 matching bases. V was pared by 3 bases and J by 6 bases, with 6 bases between. The CDR3 spans 11 residues. Germline V lookup: CDR1 MDHEN, CDR2 SYDVKM. The CDR3 region is CASSLGLEQYF. In DNA, the CDR3 is TGTGCCAGCAGTTTGGGGCTCGAGCAGTACTTC.

CDR3 in DNA: TGTGCCACCAGTGGCCCGGGACAGGGGCAAGAGACCCAGTACTTC. It translates to CATSGPGQGQETQYF. The chain joins TRBV24-1 to TRBJ2-5; 10 positions agree with TRBD1. In germline, CDR1 is KGHDR, CDR2 SFDVKD. There are 15 residues in the CDR3. Losses at the gene ends were 5 bases for V and 2 bases for J; bases not matched to a gene: 4.

J is TRBJ1-2 and V is TRBV5-1; 11 nucleotides align to TRBD1. The junction had 3 bases not matched to a gene; V was cut back by 4 bases and J by 7 bases. In germline, CDR1 is SGHRS, CDR2 YFSETQ. This CDR3 contains 13 residues. As DNA, the CDR3 is TGCGCCAGCAGCGTGGACAGGGGGCCTGGCTACACCTTC. Translating gives CASSVDRGPGYTF.

J is TRBJ1-1 and V is TRBV4-1; 8 bases align to TRBD1. Germline CDR1 MGHRA, CDR2 YSYEKL. After removal of 1 base from V and 3 bases from J, the junction contained 7 bases not matched to a gene. The CDR3 contains 16 residues. The CDR3 loop is CASSQGQGLADTEAFF. The CDR3 DNA is TGCGCCAGCAGCCAAGGACAGGGGTTGGCGGACACTGAAGCTTTCTTT.

The CDR3 loop is CASSLRSGENTGELFF. CDR3 in DNA: TGTGCCAGCAGCTTACGTAGCGGGGAAAACACCGGGGAGCTGTTTTTT. V usage is TRBV7-8 and J usage is TRBJ2-2, with 8 bases that match TRBD2. Germline CDR1 reads SGHVS; CDR2 reads FQNEAQ. After removal of 2 bases from V and 2 bases from J, the junction contained 4 bases not matched to a gene. CDR3 length: 16 residues. The variable domain in full, with the rest retrieved from reference TRBV7-8 and TRBJ2-2, is GAGVSQSPRYKVAKRGQDVALRCDPISGHVSLFWYQQALGQGPEFLTYFQNEAQLDKSGLPSDRFFAERPEGSVSTLKIQRTQQEDSAVYLCASSLRSGENTGELFFGEGSRLTVL.

This chain connects TRBV5-6 to TRBJ2-5, with 11 bases fitting TRBD2. The CDR3 length is 14 residues. Germline values: CDR1 SGHDT, CDR2 YYEEEE. Germline trimming cut 7 bases from V and 5 bases from J; bases unmatched to any gene: 7. CDR3 in DNA: TGTGCCAGCGAAGTAGCGGGGGGGCCCGAGACCCAGTACTTC. This sequence encodes CASEVAGGPETQYF.

This rearrangement joins TRBV28 to TRBJ2-7; 12 nucleotides match TRBD2. CDR3 length: 15 amino acids. With 6 bases clipped from V and 2 bases from J, the junction kept 5 bases outside the gene matches. Per germline, CDR1 MDHEN and CDR2 SYDVKM. Written as DNA, the CDR3 is TGTGCCAGCAGGGACGGACTAGCGGGGCCCTACGAGCAGTACTTC. This codes for CASRDGLAGPYEQYF.

In DNA form, the CDR3 reads TGTGCCAGTAGCACAGGGGTAGTCGCGAACACCGGGGAGCTGTTTTTT. The encoded protein is CASSTGVVANTGELFF. The chain combines TRBV19 with TRBJ2-2; 7 bases line up with TRBD1. After removal of 6 bases from V and 0 bases from J, the junction contained 7 bases not matched to a gene. Germline V gene sequence: CDR1 LNHDA, CDR2 SQIVND (reference sequence). CDR3 length equals 16 residues.

Regarding this clone: At one of its ends the junction is not consistent with the germline gene, which may arise from a read error. The chain combines TRBV27 with TRBJ1-1, with 9 bases matching TRBD1. CDR1 MNHEY and CDR2 SMNVEV come from the germline V gene (reference sequence). The CDR3 sequence is 13 residues long. CDR3 amino acids: CASSSSGTGNSRF. The DNA of the CDR3 is TGTGCCAGCAGTTCCTCCGGGACAGGGAACTCTCGGTTT.

This clone showed up just a few times. V is TRBV19 and J is TRBJ2-3; D is perhaps TRBD1 (5 bases). The V gene lost 6 bases and the J gene lost 6 bases, with 19 bases spanning the gap. The CDR3 runs to 15 residues. Germline-derived CDR1 and CDR2 are LNHDA and SQIVND (reference sequence). The CDR3 region has the DNA TGTGCCAGTAGGGATAGACAGTTGCCTACTGATACGCAGTATTTT. This gives the protein CASRDRQLPTDTQYF. Full variable domain (missing parts from reference TRBV19 and TRBJ2-3): DGGITQSPKYLFRKEGQNVTLSCEQNLNHDAMYWYRQDPGQGLRLIYYSQIVNDFQKGDIAEGYSVSREKKESFPLTVTSAQKNPTAFYLCASRDRQLPTDTQYFGPGTRLTVL.

The table lists this clone with a few counts. The chain is built from TRBV29-1 and TRBJ2-5, with 9 nucleotides matching TRBD1. V lost 2 bases to trimming and J lost 6 bases; unmatched junction nucleotides: 4. This CDR3 has 13 amino acids. Germline V gene data show CDR1 as SQVTM and CDR2 as ANQGSEA. Here the CDR3 DNA reads TGCAGCGTTGAACCTGGACAGGGGAAGACCCAGTACTTC. It translates to CSVEPGQGKTQYF.

This clone has just a few counts. V gene TRBV5-4 combines with J gene TRBJ2-2; 13 bases are shared with TRBD2. The CDR3 covers 17 residues. The V segment lost 3 bases and the J segment 5 bases; nucleotides outside the gene matches: 7. CDR1 and CDR2 (germline): SGHNT, YYREEE (reference sequence). The DNA of the CDR3 is TGTGCCAGCAGCTCAACCCCGGGACTAGCGGGAACCGGGGAGCTGTTTTTT. Translated, it gives CASSSTPGLAGTGELFF. Based on the CDR3 plus reference TRBV5-4 and TRBJ2-2, the full variable domain is ETGVTQSPTHLIKTRGQQVTLRCSSQSGHNTVSWYQQALGQGPQFIFQYYREEENGRGNFPPRFSGLQFPNYSSELNVNALELDDSALYLCASSSTPGLAGTGELFFGEGSRLTVL.

The CDR3 here is CASSPGTGTYEQYF. The CDR3 DNA is TGCGCCAGCAGCCCTGGGACAGGGACCTACGAGCAGTACTTC. The chain couples TRBV5-1 to TRBJ2-7, with 9 nucleotides matching TRBD1. The CDR3 totals 14 residues. Germline lookup yields CDR1 SGHRS and CDR2 YFSETQ. Trimming at V came to 4 bases and at J to 2 bases, leaving 4 bases not matched to a gene.

The rearrangement uses TRBV27 and TRBJ2-1, with 8 positions matching TRBD2. CDR3 length equals 16 residues. The V and J ends lost 5 bases and 0 bases, in that order; junction bases with no gene match: 6. Germline V gene lookup returns CDR1 MNHEY and CDR2 SMNVEV (reference sequence). The CDR3 DNA follows: TGTGCCAGCAGTCCACTAGCGGTCAGCTCCTACAATGAGCAGTTCTTC. Translating gives CASSPLAVSSYNEQFF.

V gene TRBV9 combines with J gene TRBJ1-6; 7 bases map to TRBD1. Germline trimming cut 3 bases from V and 0 bases from J; bases unmatched to any gene: 3. The CDR3 has 16 residues. CDR1 and CDR2 (germline): SGDLS, YYNGEE. Here the CDR3 reads CASSAGGSSYNSPLHF. For the CDR3, the DNA is TGTGCCAGCAGCGCAGGGGGGTCCTCCTATAATTCACCCCTCCACTTT. The full variable domain, in which reference TRBV9 and TRBJ1-6 provide the parts outside the CDR3, is DSGVTQTPKHLITATGQRVTLRCSPRSGDLSVYWYQQSLDQGLQFLIQYYNGEERAKGNILERFSAQQFPDLHSELNLSSLELGDSALYFCASSAGGSSYNSPLHFGNGTRLTVT.

V gene TRBV6-2 or TRBV6-3 combines with J gene TRBJ2-5; 9 bases are shared with TRBD1. Germline CDR1 reads MNHEY; CDR2 reads SVGEGT. The CDR3 consists of 14 residues. Trimming at V came to 5 bases and at J to 5 bases, leaving 6 bases not matched to a gene. The CDR3 DNA reads TGTGCCAGCAGTCGCGGACAGGGGATCGAGACCCAGTACTTC. Translating it yields CASSRGQGIETQYF.

The DNA for the CDR3 is TGTGCCAGCAGCGGGGGCAGTCTCAGATACACAGATACGCAGTATTTT. This encodes CASSGGSLRYTDTQYF. The gene calls are TRBV5-4 and TRBJ2-3; a weak D match, TRBD1 (6 bases). V was shortened by 4 bases and J by 2 bases, with 17 bases between the two germline ends. This CDR3 contains 16 residues. Germline assignment: CDR1 SGHNT and CDR2 YYREEE (reference sequence).

V and J are TRBV9 and TRBJ2-1, with TRBD2 matching over 9 bases. Germline assignment: CDR1 SGDLS and CDR2 YYNGEE. CDR3 length: 15 amino acids. V dropped 0 bases and J dropped 5; count of bases not matched to a gene: 3. The CDR3 is CASSVEGLAHNEQFF. CDR3 nucleotide sequence: TGTGCCAGCAGCGTAGAGGGACTAGCCCACAATGAGCAGTTCTTC.

The V gene is TRBV28, the J gene TRBJ2-7; 12 nucleotides agree with TRBD2. With V trimmed by 4 bases and J by 0 bases, 7 bases remained unmatched. Germline V gene sequence: CDR1 MDHEN, CDR2 SYDVKM. This CDR3 has 17 amino acids. The CDR3 reads CASSSAGLAGYSYEQYF. The CDR3 DNA follows: TGTGCCAGCAGTTCGGCTGGACTAGCGGGATACTCCTACGAGCAGTACTTC.

Comment on this clone: At one boundary the junction diverges from the germline segment, which might be a read error. CDR3 loop: CASSLGLAGTYNEQFF. The CDR3, as DNA: TGTGCTAGCAGCCTAGGACTAGCGGGAACCTACAATGAGCAGTTCTTC. V usage is TRBV7-7 and J usage is TRBJ2-1, with TRBD2 identical over 12 bases. Germline lookup yields CDR1 SSHAT and CDR2 FNYEAQ (reference sequence). The length of the CDR3 is 16 residues.

CDR3 in amino acids: CASSPDQGTYEQYV. The CDR3 nucleotides are TGTGCCAGCTCACCAGATCAGGGGACGTACGAGCAGTACGTC. The chain joins TRBV18 to TRBJ2-7, with D perhaps TRBD1 (6 bases). The germline V gene encodes CDR1 KGHSH and CDR2 LQKENI. V lost 2 bases, J lost 4 bases, and 12 bases lay in between. The CDR3 runs to 14 residues.

V and J are TRBV5-1 and TRBJ2-3; D unresolved. The CDR3 is made up of 15 amino acids. Trimming cost V 0 bases and J 0 bases, with 8 bases left between them. CDR1 is SGHRS and CDR2 is YFSETQ in the germline V gene. The CDR3 bases are TGCGCCAGCAGCTTGGTGGGCGTCAGCACAGATACGCAGTATTTT. Residues: CASSLVGVSTDTQYF. Drawing the rest from reference TRBV5-1 and TRBJ2-3, the complete variable domain is KAGVTQTPRYLIKTRGQQVTLSCSPISGHRSVSWYQQTPGQGLQFLFEYFSETQRNKGNFPGRFSGRQFSNSRSEMNVSTLELGDSALYLCASSLVGVSTDTQYFGPGTRLTVL.